These 5 T cell receptor beta chains were all obtained from the same sample, sequenced in a study of blood T cell repertoires in COVID-19. Only in-frame clones appear in the TCRdb table, and some are missing; sequencing was by immunoSEQ multiplex PCR. The sample records around 190,000 clones, approximately 90% being singletons. Material: peripheral blood. The receptors originated from a young man who had recovered from COVID-19.

This clone was detected only once. The V and J genes are TRBV11-2 and TRBJ2-7; TRBD1 is a possible D gene (5 bases). The length of the CDR3 is 14 residues. Germline V gene data show CDR1 as SGHAT and CDR2 as FQNNGV. Trimming removed 0 bases at V and 0 bases at J, with 6 bases between. CDR3 bases: TGTGCCAGCAGCTTAGACAGGGTCTCCTACGAGCAGTACTTC. This sequence encodes CASSLDRVSYEQYF.

This chain connects TRBV4-3 to TRBJ2-7; TRBD1 matches 8 bases. CDR3 length: 17 residues. CDR1 LGHNA and CDR2 YSLEER come from the germline V gene. V shed 3 bases and J 0 bases; nucleotides not matched to a gene: 10. Here the CDR3 DNA reads TGCGCCAGCAGCCAGGACACCGGGACAGGCATCTCCTACGAGCAGTACTTC. It translates to CASSQDTGTGISYEQYF.

The chain links TRBV7-2 to TRBJ2-1; D remains ambiguous. V was cut by 5 bases and J by 2 bases, with 13 bases left in between. The germline gives CDR1 SGHTA, CDR2 FQGNSA. The CDR3 totals 15 residues. The CDR3 loop reads CASSADRGTYNEQFF. CDR3 in DNA: TGTGCCAGCAGCGCAGATAGAGGCACCTACAATGAGCAGTTCTTC.

The chain couples TRBV6-1 to TRBJ2-1, with TRBD2 matching over 7 bases. Germline lookup yields CDR1 MNHNS and CDR2 SASEGT. J was trimmed by 1 base and V by 4 bases; bases with no gene match: 7. The CDR3 consists of 16 residues. As DNA, the CDR3 is TGTGCCAGCAGTGGTTACGAAGCGGGGTCCTACAATGAGCAGTTCTTC. It codes for CASSGYEAGSYNEQFF.

This sequence joins TRBV7-2 and TRBJ1-4, with 9 bases identical to TRBD1. CDR1 and CDR2 (germline): SGHTA, FQGNSA. V shed 5 bases, J shed 8 bases, and the junction held 9 bases outside the gene matches. The CDR3 contains 15 residues. CDR3 loop: CASSLQGARNEKLFF. The CDR3 DNA reads as TGTGCCAGCAGCCTACAGGGGGCACGTAACGAAAAACTGTTTTTT.